Listed here are 17 T cell receptor beta chains from one sample, sequenced in a study of blood T cell repertoires in COVID-19 (TCRdb year 2020). The library was prepared using the immunoSEQ multiplex PCR assay. In its TCRdb copy, this immuneACCESS table keeps in-frame sequences only and misses some clones. Where compared with another copy, unresolved V genes explain less than half of these, and the others have no known cause. A total of fewer than 500,000 clones appear in this sample, over 85% of them only once. The top ten clones comprise 0.8% to 0.85% of the sample. The sequencing input was peripheral blood. Receptor source: a young man with COVID-19, enrolled during active disease.

The chain uses TRBV5-1 and TRBJ2-1; 8 bases fit TRBD2. The CDR3 is made up of 15 amino acids. Unmatched junction bases numbered 7, after V lost 0 bases and J lost 8 bases. The germline CDR1 and CDR2 sequences are SGHRS and YFSETQ. Written as DNA, the CDR3 is TGCGCCAGCAGCTTGGACCCGGGGGGGCCTTATGAGCAGTTCTTC. Protein product: CASSLDPGGPYEQFF.

The chain links TRBV2 to TRBJ2-7; TRBD1 might be the D (6 bases). The germline V and J ends were trimmed by 5 bases and 0 bases, with 14 bases remaining between them. Germline V CDR1 and CDR2: SNHLY, FYNNEI. The CDR3 spans 15 residues. This chain's CDR3 is CASSSAGVRSYEQYF. The CDR3 DNA reads TGTGCCAGCAGTTCGGCAGGGGTCCGCTCCTACGAGCAGTACTTC.

The rearrangement joins TRBV11-3 to TRBJ1-1; no reliable D call. The germline V and J ends were trimmed by 4 bases and 4 bases, with 10 bases remaining between them. Germline CDR1 and CDR2: SGHNT and YENEEA. The CDR3 spans 13 residues. The DNA of the CDR3 is TGTGCCAGCAGCTCCGGGTCCCGCACTGAAGCTTTCTTT. Amino acid sequence: CASSSGSRTEAFF.

The J gene is TRBJ2-2, the V gene TRBV12-5; 7 bases are shared with TRBD2. With V trimmed by 5 bases and J by 5 bases, 20 bases remained unmatched. This CDR3 is built from 19 residues. The germline V gene encodes CDR1 LGHNT and CDR2 FRNRAP. The CDR3 DNA reads as TGTGCTAGTGGTGTACCGGGACTACCGCGGAGAAGCAGGACCGGGGAGCTGTTTTTT. Protein: CASGVPGLPRRSRTGELFF.

The V and J genes are TRBV28 and TRBJ2-1; 11 bases are a match to TRBD2. The CDR3 is 13 amino acids. Germline values: CDR1 MDHEN, CDR2 SYDVKM. V trimming: 2 bases; J trimming: 10 bases; junction bases outside the gene matches: 1. Written as DNA, the CDR3 is TGTGCCAGCAGTTTAACTAGCGGGGGCGAGCAGTTCTTC. It is translated as CASSLTSGGEQFF. Full variable domain (rest looked up from reference TRBV28 and TRBJ2-1): DVKVTQSSRYLVKRTGEKVFLECVQDMDHENMFWYRQDPGLGLRLIYFSYDVKMKEKGDIPEGYSVSREKKERFSLILESASTNQTSMYLCASSLTSGGEQFFGPGTRLTVL.

The V gene is TRBV5-1, the J gene TRBJ2-2; tentatively, D is TRBD2 (5 bases). The CDR3 loop spans 15 amino acids. V gave up 4 bases and J gave up 4 bases, with 14 bases separating them. The germline V gene encodes CDR1 SGHRS and CDR2 YFSETQ. The CDR3 DNA follows: TGCGCCAGCAGCGCGACTACCGGCCCCACCGGGGAGCTGTTTTTT. It is translated as CASSATTGPTGELFF.

The genes are TRBV6-5 and TRBJ1-5, with D tentatively TRBD1 (6 bases). The V end was cut by 6 bases, the J end by 5 bases, with 11 bases between. The CDR3 has 13 residues. The germline V gene encodes CDR1 MNHEY and CDR2 SVGAGI. The CDR3 loop reads CASRTGRDQPQHF. CDR3 DNA sequence: TGTGCCAGCAGAACAGGGAGAGATCAGCCCCAGCATTTT.

The gene calls are TRBV6-1 and TRBJ2-7, with D unresolved. This CDR3 has 12 residues. The V gene lost 3 bases and the J gene lost 4 bases, with 7 bases spanning the gap. Germline CDR1 reads MNHNS; CDR2 reads SASEGT. The CDR3 sequence is CASSDSRYEQYF. As DNA, the CDR3 is TGTGCCAGCAGTGATAGTCGATACGAGCAGTACTTC.

The chain links TRBV12-3 or TRBV12-4 to TRBJ1-6; D remains ambiguous. The CDR3 runs to 13 residues. Trimming shortened V by 3 bases and J by 7 bases, and 7 bases separated the two germline ends. The CDR3 loop is CASSFAGNSPLHF. In DNA, the CDR3 is TGTGCCAGCAGTTTTGCCGGGAATTCACCCCTCCACTTT.

Only a few counts were recorded for this clone. V gene TRBV30 combines with J gene TRBJ2-1, with unresolved D. The CDR3 has 11 amino acids. The ends were cut back, 0 bases at V and 10 bases at J, with 7 bases in the middle. In germline, CDR1 is GTSNPN, CDR2 SVGIG (reference sequence). The CDR3 DNA sequence: TGTGCCTGGAGTGTGGAGTGGGAGCAGTTCTTC. Translating it yields CAWSVEWEQFF.

The rearrangement joins TRBV7-9 to TRBJ1-1, with D unclear. V was clipped by 2 bases and J by 1 base, with 8 bases between them. This CDR3 contains 14 residues. Germline V gene lookup returns CDR1 SEHNR and CDR2 FQNEAQ (reference sequence). CDR3 sequence: CASSLRVQNTEAFF. In DNA, the CDR3 is TGTGCCAGCAGCTTACGGGTACAGAACACTGAAGCTTTCTTT.

In regard to this clone: Other DNA sequences in this sample translate to the same CDR3. This chain links TRBV18 with TRBJ2-7; TRBD2 agrees at 10 bases. CDR3 length: 14 residues. Germline V lookup: CDR1 KGHSH, CDR2 LQKENI. The junction had 2 bases not matched to a gene; V was cut back by 3 bases and J by 3 bases. CDR3 sequence (DNA): TGTGCCAGCTCACCCGGACTAGCGGACTACGAGCAGTACTTC. It is translated as CASSPGLADYEQYF. Using reference TRBV18 and TRBJ2-7 for the parts outside the CDR3, the full variable domain is NAGVMQNPRHLVRRRGQEARLRCSPMKGHSHVYWYRQLPEEGLKFMVYLQKENIIDESGMPKERFSAEFPKEGPSILRIQQVVRGDSAAYFCASSPGLADYEQYFGPGTRLTVT.

On this clone itself: This sample includes further DNA sequences coding for the same CDR3. V is TRBV30 and J is TRBJ2-7; no reliable D call. The V end was cut by 0 bases, the J end by 4 bases, with 4 bases between. This CDR3 has 11 residues. Germline CDR1 reads GTSNPN; CDR2 reads SVGIG (reference sequence). The CDR3 coding sequence is TGTGCCTGGAGTGTCAGTTACGAGCAGTACTTC. This gives the protein CAWSVSYEQYF.

The DNA for the CDR3 is TGCAGCGTTGAAGGGGCGACAGGGGTCGGCTACACCTTC. Amino acid sequence: CSVEGATGVGYTF. This rearrangement joins TRBV29-1 to TRBJ1-2, with 8 bases fitting TRBD1. Germline V gene lookup returns CDR1 SQVTM and CDR2 ANQGSEA. This CDR3 spans 13 amino acids. The trim removed 1 base at V and 8 bases at J, leaving 6 bases unmatched.

The chain joins TRBV24-1 to TRBJ2-3; 11 bases are a match to TRBD2. Germline lookup yields CDR1 KGHDR and CDR2 SFDVKD. The CDR3 consists of 21 residues. With V trimmed by 5 bases and J by 0 bases, 18 bases remained unmatched. The CDR3 reads CATSGVAGGPSGKSSTDTQYF. The DNA for the CDR3 is TGTGCCACCAGTGGAGTAGCGGGAGGGCCCTCGGGTAAATCTAGCACAGATACGCAGTATTTT.

As to this clone: The identical CDR3 is also encoded by other nucleotide sequences in the sample. V and J are TRBV11-2 and TRBJ2-5, with 13 bases that match TRBD2. Trimming at V came to 1 base and at J to 1 base, leaving 0 bases not matched to a gene. The CDR3 runs 16 residues. The germline gives CDR1 SGHAT, CDR2 FQNNGV. In DNA form, the CDR3 reads TGTGCCAGCAGCTTAGGGACTAGCGGGGGCCAAGAGACCCAGTACTTC. This sequence encodes CASSLGTSGGQETQYF.

This chain uses TRBV10-3 with TRBJ1-2; D gene ambiguous. This CDR3 spans 12 amino acids. Germline V gene data show CDR1 as ENHRY and CDR2 as SYGVKD. The V end lost 2 bases, the J end lost 3 bases, and 4 bases lay between the germline ends. Written as DNA, the CDR3 is TGTGCCATCAGTGAGGAGGACTATGGCTACACCTTC. It yields the protein CAISEEDYGYTF.